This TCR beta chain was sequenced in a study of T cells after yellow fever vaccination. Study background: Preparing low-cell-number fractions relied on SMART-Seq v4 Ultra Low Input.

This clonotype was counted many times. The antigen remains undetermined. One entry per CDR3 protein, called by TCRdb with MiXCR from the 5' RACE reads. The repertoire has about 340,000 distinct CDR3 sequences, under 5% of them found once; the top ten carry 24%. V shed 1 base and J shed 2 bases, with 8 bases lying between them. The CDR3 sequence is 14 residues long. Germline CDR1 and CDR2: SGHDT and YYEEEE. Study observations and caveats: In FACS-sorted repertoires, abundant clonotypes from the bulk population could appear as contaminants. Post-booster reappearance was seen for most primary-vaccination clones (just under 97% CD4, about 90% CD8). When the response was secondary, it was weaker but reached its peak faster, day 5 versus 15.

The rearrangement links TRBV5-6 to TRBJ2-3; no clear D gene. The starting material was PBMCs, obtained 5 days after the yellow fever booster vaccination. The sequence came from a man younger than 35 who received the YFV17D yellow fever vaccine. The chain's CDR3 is CASSLWGNTDTQYF. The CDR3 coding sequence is TGTGCCAGCAGCTTGTGGGGAAACACAGATACGCAGTATTTT.